The 26 T cell receptor beta chains listed next were all sequenced from one sample in a study of T cell responses to AZD1222 COVID-19 vaccine. Using immunoSEQ multiplex PCR, the repertoire was profiled, and TCRdb retains in-frame clones only, with some absent. Of over 75,000 clones listed, about nine tenths are singletons. The material was peripheral blood, obtained on day 0 of AZD1222 vaccination. The receptor set was obtained from an adult in good health.

The chain couples TRBV2 to TRBJ2-2; 9 positions agree with TRBD2. V lost 2 bases, J lost 3 bases, and 7 bases stayed unmatched. The CDR3 length is 17 residues. Germline V CDR1 and CDR2: SNHLY, FYNNEI. In nucleotides, the CDR3 is TGTGCCAGCAGTGAAAGAGGTCTAGCGGGGCACACCGGGGAGCTGTTTTTT. Amino acid sequence: CASSERGLAGHTGELFF.

The chain combines TRBV29-1 with TRBJ2-1; TRBD1 matches 11 bases. With 0 bases clipped from V and 8 bases from J, the junction kept 9 bases outside the gene matches. The CDR3 extends over 16 amino acids. Looked up from germline, CDR1 is SQVTM and CDR2 is ANQGSEA. CDR3 nucleotides: TGCAGCGTTGAAGATGGCGCCGGGACAGGGGGGGATGAGCAGTTCTTC. As protein: CSVEDGAGTGGDEQFF.

This chain connects TRBV10-3 to TRBJ1-5; D might be TRBD1 (6 bases). The germline V and J ends were trimmed by 0 bases and 4 bases, with 10 bases remaining between them. The germline V gene has CDR1 ENHRY and CDR2 SYGVKD. The CDR3 runs to 15 residues. CDR3 residues: CAISESRTGNQPQHF. In DNA, the CDR3 is TGTGCCATCAGTGAGTCGAGAACAGGGAATCAGCCCCAGCATTTT.

The rearrangement joins TRBV3-1 (or the pseudogene TRBV3-2) to TRBJ2-1; D is undetermined. V was trimmed by 1 base and J by 7 bases, leaving 5 bases between them. The CDR3 length is 12 residues. CDR1 is LGHDT, CDR2 YNNKEL, per germline (reference sequence). CDR3 protein: CASSQAWNEQFF. The CDR3 nucleotides are TGTGCCAGCAGCCAAGCGTGGAATGAGCAGTTCTTC.

The rearrangement uses TRBV2 and TRBJ2-1, with 7 positions matching TRBD2. The germline CDR1 and CDR2 sequences are SNHLY and FYNNEI. The CDR3 covers 15 residues. V was clipped by 7 bases and J by 5 bases; unmatched bases: 11. The DNA for the CDR3 is TGTGCCAGCACCAGACTAGCCTTACCCAACAATGAGCAGTTCTTC. It is translated as CASTRLALPNNEQFF.

The CDR3 region is CASSVAQGADTQYF. CDR3 nucleotide sequence: TGTGCCAGCAGCGTAGCCCAGGGGGCAGATACGCAGTATTTT. The chain joins TRBV9 to TRBJ2-3; 7 bases agree with TRBD1. The J segment lost 4 bases and the V segment lost 0 bases, leaving 2 bases of the junction unmatched. The CDR3 runs to 14 residues. The germline V gene encodes CDR1 SGDLS and CDR2 YYNGEE.

As to this clone: The sample has other DNA sequences that encode this CDR3 too. The chain carries TRBV28 and TRBJ2-7, with D uncertain. Deletions cut 2 bases from V and 5 bases from J, with 7 bases between. CDR1 and CDR2 from the germline V gene are MDHEN and SYDVKM. The length of the CDR3 is 12 residues. The CDR3: CASSLKGHEQYF. CDR3 coding DNA: TGTGCCAGCAGTTTAAAAGGCCACGAGCAGTACTTC.

This clone appeared a few times. V gene TRBV3-1 (or the pseudogene TRBV3-2) combines with J gene TRBJ2-7; D possibly corresponds to TRBD1 (6 bases). Germline V gene lookup returns CDR1 LGHDT and CDR2 YNNKEL (reference sequence). V dropped 5 bases and J dropped 1 base, with 24 bases sitting between them. The CDR3 sequence is 18 residues long. The CDR3 DNA reads TGTGCCAGCAGCTATACTCACCCCGACTCCCAGGGGTCCTACGAGCAGTACTTC. Its translation: CASSYTHPDSQGSYEQYF.

The V and J genes are TRBV24-1 and TRBJ2-1, with 16 bases that match TRBD2. With V trimmed by 3 bases and J by 3 bases, 7 bases remained unmatched. The germline V gene encodes CDR1 KGHDR and CDR2 SFDVKD. The CDR3 loop spans 19 amino acids. The DNA of the CDR3 is TGTGCCACCAGTGATCCCGGGACTAGCGGGAGGGTTGGCTACAATGAGCAGTTCTTC. Translated: CATSDPGTSGRVGYNEQFF.

The chain is built from TRBV11-1 and TRBJ2-3; D is unclear. CDR3 length equals 15 residues. Germline V gives CDR1 SGHAT, CDR2 FQDESV (reference sequence). V lost 6 bases and J 4 bases, leaving 17 bases between the germline ends. The CDR3 here is CASRPPGSGSDTQYF. In DNA, the CDR3 is TGTGCCAGCAGGCCCCCAGGTAGTGGCTCAGATACGCAGTATTTT. Looking up the rest from reference TRBV11-1 and TRBJ2-3 gives the full variable domain: EAEVAQSPRYKITEKSQAVAFWCDPISGHATLYWYRQILGQGPELLVQFQDESVVDDSQLPKDRFSAERLKGVDSTLKIQPAELGDSAMYLCASRPPGSGSDTQYFGPGTRLTVL.

The chain carries TRBV28 and TRBJ2-4; D might be TRBD1 (6 bases). V was pared by 2 bases and J by 1 base, with 21 bases between. This CDR3 contains 19 residues. Germline V gives CDR1 MDHEN, CDR2 SYDVKM. The CDR3 loop is CASSLGRRQVRRAKNIQYF. The CDR3 DNA sequence: TGTGCCAGCAGTTTAGGGAGACGACAGGTTCGTCGGGCCAAAAACATTCAGTACTTC. Drawing the rest from reference TRBV28 and TRBJ2-4, the complete variable domain is DVKVTQSSRYLVKRTGEKVFLECVQDMDHENMFWYRQDPGLGLRLIYFSYDVKMKEKGDIPEGYSVSREKKERFSLILESASTNQTSMYLCASSLGRRQVRRAKNIQYFGAGTRLSVL.

This clone was found once. The chain couples TRBV28 to TRBJ2-2; 7 bases agree with TRBD1. This CDR3 is built from 14 residues. Unmatched junction bases numbered 8, after V lost 7 bases and J lost 6 bases. Germline V gene data show CDR1 as MDHEN and CDR2 as SYDVKM. CDR3 amino acids: CASMETGRPGELFF. The CDR3 nucleotides are TGTGCCAGCATGGAGACAGGGAGACCCGGGGAGCTGTTTTTT.

Comments on this clone: The junction shows a germline mismatch at one end, possibly a read error. The chain employs TRBV15 and TRBJ2-7; D perhaps matches TRBD1 (5 bases). The V gene's germline CDR1 is LNHNV and CDR2 YYDKDF (reference sequence). The CDR3 extends over 14 amino acids. This chain's CDR3 is CAASRDRTPPEQYF. Written as DNA, the CDR3 is TGTGCCGCCAGCAGAGATAGGACACCACCCGAGCAGTACTTC. Variable domain in full (rest from reference TRBV15 and TRBJ2-7): DAMVIQNPRYQVTQFGKPVTLSCSQTLNHNVMYWYQQKSSQAPKLLFHYYDKDFNNEADTPDNFQSRRPNTSFCFLDIRSPGLGDTAMYLCAASRDRTPPEQYFGPGTRLTVT.

The chain is built from TRBV4-2 and TRBJ1-4; D perhaps matches TRBD1 (5 bases). Germline V gene data show CDR1 as LGHNA and CDR2 as YNFKEQ. V lost 1 base and J lost 7, with 19 bases in between. This CDR3 contains 17 residues. The CDR3 sequence is CASSQGSWDRGSEKLFF. The CDR3 DNA sequence: TGTGCCAGCAGCCAAGGCTCCTGGGACCGTGGTAGTGAAAAACTGTTTTTT.

This clone came up once. The chain links TRBV6-5 to TRBJ2-2, with unresolved D. With 6 bases removed from V and 1 base from J, the gap between germline ends came to 3 bases. Looked up from germline, CDR1 is MNHEY and CDR2 is SVGAGI. CDR3 length: 12 residues. CDR3 bases: TGTGCCAGCAGCCGGAACACCGGGGAGCTGTTTTTT. Amino acid sequence: CASSRNTGELFF.

V and J are TRBV11-2 and TRBJ2-1, with 9 bases that match TRBD2. The germline CDR1 and CDR2 sequences are SGHAT and FQNNGV. The CDR3 has 15 amino acids. The V and J ends lost 4 bases and 3 bases, in that order; junction bases with no gene match: 4. The CDR3 is CASSSETSGYNEQFF. CDR3 DNA sequence: TGTGCCAGCAGCTCAGAGACTAGCGGCTACAATGAGCAGTTCTTC.

V is TRBV5-4 and J is TRBJ2-2, with 10 bases identical to TRBD2. The CDR3 runs 17 residues. Germline CDR1 and CDR2: SGHNT and YYREEE (reference sequence). V lost 1 base to trimming and J lost 7 bases; unmatched junction nucleotides: 10. The CDR3 here is CASSLRKLAGVGGELFF. CDR3 in DNA: TGTGCCAGCAGCTTGAGGAAGCTAGCGGGAGTGGGCGGGGAGCTGTTTTTT.

The chain carries TRBV7-8 and TRBJ1-5; D gene unclear. This CDR3 comprises 14 residues. Germline lookup yields CDR1 SGHVS and CDR2 FQNEAQ. Trimming took off 5 bases at V and 0 bases at J, with 8 bases between the two ends. The CDR3 region has the DNA TGTGCCAGCAGCGCGGGTAATAGCAATCAGCCCCAGCATTTT. Amino acids: CASSAGNSNQPQHF.

The chain links TRBV6-5 to TRBJ1-2; D remains ambiguous. Looked up from germline, CDR1 is MNHEY and CDR2 is SVGAGI. CDR3 length equals 12 residues. Trimming removed 3 bases from V and 2 bases from J, with 4 bases in between. The CDR3 loop is CASSYTNYGYTF. For the CDR3, the DNA is TGTGCCAGCAGTTATACCAACTATGGCTACACCTTC.

A remark on this clone: A much larger clonotype is one base distant, so this may be a read error. The J gene is TRBJ1-1, the V gene TRBV27; 10 nucleotides line up with TRBD1. The germline V gene has CDR1 MNHEY and CDR2 SMNVEV (reference sequence). The CDR3 runs to 13 residues. Losses at the gene ends were 6 bases for V and 5 bases for J; bases not matched to a gene: 3. In DNA, the CDR3 is TGTGCCAGCAGCTGGACAGGGGGGACTGAAGCTTTCTTT. Protein product: CASSWTGGTEAFF.

The rearrangement joins TRBV27 to TRBJ2-7; D may be TRBD1 (5 bases). V lost 0 bases and J lost 3, with 9 bases in between. Per germline, CDR1 MNHEY and CDR2 SMNVEV (reference sequence). There are 14 residues in the CDR3. As DNA, the CDR3 is TGTGCCAGCAGTTTATCTGGGGCCCACTACGAGCAGTACTTC. Protein product: CASSLSGAHYEQYF.

The rearrangement joins TRBV7-3 to TRBJ1-1; D is undetermined. The CDR3 loop spans 13 amino acids. The germline V gene has CDR1 SGHTA and CDR2 FQGTGA. With 1 base removed from V and 7 bases from J, the gap between germline ends came to 10 bases. The DNA for the CDR3 is TGTGCCAGCAGCTTAAATGAGGGCAATGAAGCTTTCTTT. Translated, it gives CASSLNEGNEAFF.

The chain recombines TRBV18 with TRBJ2-1; 10 nucleotides match TRBD2. V trimming: 4 bases; J trimming: 3 bases; junction bases outside the gene matches: 3. Germline CDR1 reads KGHSH; CDR2 reads LQKENI. CDR3 length: 15 residues. CDR3 sequence: CASSQGTSVYNEQFF. As DNA, the CDR3 is TGTGCCAGCTCACAAGGGACTAGCGTCTACAATGAGCAGTTCTTC.

The chain employs TRBV24-1 and TRBJ2-1, with a tentative D call TRBD2 (5 bases). Germline CDR1 and CDR2: KGHDR and SFDVKD. The CDR3 length is 15 residues. V was trimmed by 5 bases and J by 6 bases, leaving 16 bases between them. CDR3 amino acids: CATSVGGPGVNEQFF. The DNA of the CDR3 is TGTGCCACCAGTGTTGGCGGGCCCGGGGTCAATGAGCAGTTCTTC.

V gene TRBV2 combines with J gene TRBJ1-2, with D perhaps TRBD1 (6 bases). There are 12 residues in the CDR3. V lost 6 bases and J 2 bases, leaving 7 bases between the germline ends. In germline, CDR1 is SNHLY, CDR2 FYNNEI. CDR3 sequence reads: CASRDSNYGYTF. As DNA, the CDR3 is TGTGCCAGCAGGGACAGCAACTATGGCTACACCTTC. The variable domain in full, completed from reference TRBV2 and TRBJ1-2, reads EPEVTQTPSHQVTQMGQEVILRCVPISNHLYFYWYRQILGQKVEFLVSFYNNEISEKSEIFDDQFSVERPDGSNFTLKIRSTKLEDSAMYFCASRDSNYGYTFGSGTRLTVV.

V gene TRBV2 combines with J gene TRBJ2-2, with 11 positions matching TRBD1. The germline V gene encodes CDR1 SNHLY and CDR2 FYNNEI. The CDR3 has 15 residues. The junction had 4 bases not matched to a gene; V was cut back by 6 bases and J by 4 bases. The CDR3 DNA is TGTGCCAGCAGGGGACAGGGGGTCGGCACCGGGGAGCTGTTTTTT. Translating gives CASRGQGVGTGELFF.